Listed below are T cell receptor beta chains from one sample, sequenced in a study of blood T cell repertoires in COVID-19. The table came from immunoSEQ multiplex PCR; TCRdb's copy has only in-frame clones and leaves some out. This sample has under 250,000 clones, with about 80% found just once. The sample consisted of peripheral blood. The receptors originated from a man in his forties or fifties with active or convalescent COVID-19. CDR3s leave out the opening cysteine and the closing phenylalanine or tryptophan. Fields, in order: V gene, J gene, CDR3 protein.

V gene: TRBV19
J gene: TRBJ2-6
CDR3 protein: ASNHRGSSGANVLT

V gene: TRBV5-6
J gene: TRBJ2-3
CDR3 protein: ASSMGLAGEDTQY

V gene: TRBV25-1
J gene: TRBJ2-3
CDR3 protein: ASSAFDRHTDTQY

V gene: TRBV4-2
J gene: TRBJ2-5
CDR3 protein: ASSQEPGEETQY

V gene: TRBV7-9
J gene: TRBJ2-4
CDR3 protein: ASSARPTGSKNIQY

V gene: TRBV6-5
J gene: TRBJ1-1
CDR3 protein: ASSSTGSATEAF

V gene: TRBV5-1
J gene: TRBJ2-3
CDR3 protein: ASRSSTDTQY

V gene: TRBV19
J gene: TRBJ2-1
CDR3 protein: ASRSGSSYNEQF

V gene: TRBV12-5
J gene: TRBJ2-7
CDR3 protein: ASGSTGIEQY

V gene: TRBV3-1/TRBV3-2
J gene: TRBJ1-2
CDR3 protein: ASQQGPYGYT

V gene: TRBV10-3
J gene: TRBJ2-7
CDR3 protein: AISPTSGVHYEQY

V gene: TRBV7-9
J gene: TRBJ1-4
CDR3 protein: ASSSTGQANEKLF

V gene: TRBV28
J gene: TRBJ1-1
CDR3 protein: ASSPDSPTSEAF

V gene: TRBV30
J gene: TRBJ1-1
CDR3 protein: AGRRTGTINTEAF

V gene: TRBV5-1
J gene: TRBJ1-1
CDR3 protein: ASSPPAGGNTEAF

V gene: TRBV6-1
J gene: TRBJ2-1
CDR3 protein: ASSAQAAGGTYNEQF

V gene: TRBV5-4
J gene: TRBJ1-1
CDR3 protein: ASSLEQVAEAF

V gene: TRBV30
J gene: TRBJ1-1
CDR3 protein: AWAPSGGPTEAF

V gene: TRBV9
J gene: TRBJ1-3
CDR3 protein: ASSPRGGRDTIY

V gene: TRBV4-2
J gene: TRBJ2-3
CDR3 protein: ASRTSGGSTDTQY

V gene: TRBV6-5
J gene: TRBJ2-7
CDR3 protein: ASSYSKDSAYEQY

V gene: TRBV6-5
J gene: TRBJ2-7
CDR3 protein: ASRGTALSSYEQY

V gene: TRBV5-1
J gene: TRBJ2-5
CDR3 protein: ASSLATGGGETQY

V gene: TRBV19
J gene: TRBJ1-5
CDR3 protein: ASDQTGTGFSQH

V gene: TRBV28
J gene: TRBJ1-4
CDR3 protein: ASSSRLPGIVTNEKLF

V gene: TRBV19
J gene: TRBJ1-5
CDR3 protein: ASKLGQGRQPQH

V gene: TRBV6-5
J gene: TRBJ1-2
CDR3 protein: ASSSTGNYGYT

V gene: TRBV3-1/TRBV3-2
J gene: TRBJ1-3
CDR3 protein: ASSPLAQGRTIY

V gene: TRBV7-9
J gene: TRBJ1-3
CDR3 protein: ASSFETTGNTIY

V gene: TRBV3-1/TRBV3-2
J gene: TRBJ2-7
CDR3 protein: ASSPKRASGGYEQY

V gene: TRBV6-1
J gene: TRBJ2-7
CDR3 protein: ASSAIRTGLLYEQY

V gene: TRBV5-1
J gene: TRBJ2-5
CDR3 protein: ASSLGGLSQETQY

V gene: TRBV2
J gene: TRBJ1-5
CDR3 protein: ASSLGGFGNQPQH

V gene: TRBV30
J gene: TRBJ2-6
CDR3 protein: AWSVGQGPGANVLT

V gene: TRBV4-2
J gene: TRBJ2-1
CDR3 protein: ASSPGTSGYNEQF

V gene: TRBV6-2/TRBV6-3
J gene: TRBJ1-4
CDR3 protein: ASSRGLGSDEKLF